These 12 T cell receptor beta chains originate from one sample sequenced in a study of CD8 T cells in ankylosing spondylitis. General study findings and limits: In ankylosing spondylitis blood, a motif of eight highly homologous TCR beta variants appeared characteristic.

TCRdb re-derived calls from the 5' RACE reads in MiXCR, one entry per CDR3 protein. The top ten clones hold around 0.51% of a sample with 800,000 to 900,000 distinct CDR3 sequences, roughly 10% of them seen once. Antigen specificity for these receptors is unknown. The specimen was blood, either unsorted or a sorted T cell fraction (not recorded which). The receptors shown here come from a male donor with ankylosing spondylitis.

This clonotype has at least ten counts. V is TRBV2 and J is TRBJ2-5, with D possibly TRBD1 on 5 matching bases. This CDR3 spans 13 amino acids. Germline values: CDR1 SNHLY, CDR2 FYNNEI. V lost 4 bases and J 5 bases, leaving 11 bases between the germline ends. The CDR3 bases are TGTGCCAGCAGTGGTCAGGGCGTGGAGACCCAGTACTTC. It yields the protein CASSGQGVETQYF.

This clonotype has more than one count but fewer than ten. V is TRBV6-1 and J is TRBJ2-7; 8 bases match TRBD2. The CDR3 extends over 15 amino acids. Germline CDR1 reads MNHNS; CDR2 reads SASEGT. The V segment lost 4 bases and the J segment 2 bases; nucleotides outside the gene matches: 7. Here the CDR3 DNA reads TGTGCCAGCAGTGCCGAACTAGCGGAAACCTACGAGCAGTACTTC. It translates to CASSAELAETYEQYF.

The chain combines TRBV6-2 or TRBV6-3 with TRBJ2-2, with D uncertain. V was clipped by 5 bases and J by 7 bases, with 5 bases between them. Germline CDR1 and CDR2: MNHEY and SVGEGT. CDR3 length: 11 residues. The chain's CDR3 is CASSHSGELFF. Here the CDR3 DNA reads TGTGCCAGCAGTCATAGCGGGGAGCTGTTTTTT.

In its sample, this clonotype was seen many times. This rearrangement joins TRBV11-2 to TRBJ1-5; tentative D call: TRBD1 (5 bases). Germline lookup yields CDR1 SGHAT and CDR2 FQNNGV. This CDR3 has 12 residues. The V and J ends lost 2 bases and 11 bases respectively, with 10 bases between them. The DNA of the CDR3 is TGTGCCAGCAGCTTACCAGGGATGTCCCAGCATTTT. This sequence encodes CASSLPGMSQHF.

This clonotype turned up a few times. CDR3: CSAGRRGLSNQPQHF. CDR3 sequence (DNA): TGCAGTGCCGGAAGACGGGGTCTGAGCAATCAGCCCCAGCATTTT. V gene TRBV20-1 combines with J gene TRBJ1-5, with D uncertain. Trimming removed 6 bases from V and 1 base from J, with 16 bases in between. The germline V gene encodes CDR1 DFQATT and CDR2 SNEGSKA (reference sequence). The CDR3 totals 15 residues.

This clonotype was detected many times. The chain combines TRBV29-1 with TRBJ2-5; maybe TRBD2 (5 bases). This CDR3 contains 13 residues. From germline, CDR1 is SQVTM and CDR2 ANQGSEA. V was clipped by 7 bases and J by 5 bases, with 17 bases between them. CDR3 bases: TGCAGCGGGACTCACTCTTCGGGGGAGACCCAGTACTTC. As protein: CSGTHSSGETQYF.

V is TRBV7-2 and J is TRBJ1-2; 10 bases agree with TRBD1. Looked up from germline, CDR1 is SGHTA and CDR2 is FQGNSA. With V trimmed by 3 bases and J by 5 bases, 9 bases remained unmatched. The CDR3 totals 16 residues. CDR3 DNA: TGTGCCAGCAGCTTCCGGGACAGGGGCCTTCCATATGGCTACACCTTC. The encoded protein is CASSFRDRGLPYGYTF.

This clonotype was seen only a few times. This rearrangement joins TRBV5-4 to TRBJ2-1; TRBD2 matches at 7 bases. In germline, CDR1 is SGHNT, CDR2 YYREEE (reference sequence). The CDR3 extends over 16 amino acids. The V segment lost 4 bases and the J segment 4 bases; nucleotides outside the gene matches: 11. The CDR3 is CASSPRGGVGYNEQFF. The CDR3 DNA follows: TGTGCCAGCAGCCCCCGGGGAGGGGTGGGATACAATGAGCAGTTCTTC.

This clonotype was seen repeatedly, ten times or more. CDR3 protein: CASSLPTGGNYGYTF. CDR3 nucleotides: TGCGCCAGCAGCTTGCCGACAGGGGGAAACTATGGCTACACCTTC. This rearrangement joins TRBV5-1 to TRBJ1-2; the match to TRBD1 covers 9 bases. This CDR3 has 15 amino acids. Germline V lookup: CDR1 SGHRS, CDR2 YFSETQ. Unmatched junction bases numbered 3, after V lost 1 base and J lost 2 bases.

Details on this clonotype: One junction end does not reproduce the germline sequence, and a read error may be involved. The CDR3 nucleotides read TGCAGTGCTAAGAGCGGGCTTACCTACGAGCAGTGCTTC. Translation: CSAKSGLTYEQCF. This sequence joins TRBV20-1 and TRBJ2-7, with D perhaps matching TRBD2 (6 bases). Germline assignment: CDR1 DFQATT and CDR2 SNEGSKA (reference sequence). CDR3 length: 13 residues.

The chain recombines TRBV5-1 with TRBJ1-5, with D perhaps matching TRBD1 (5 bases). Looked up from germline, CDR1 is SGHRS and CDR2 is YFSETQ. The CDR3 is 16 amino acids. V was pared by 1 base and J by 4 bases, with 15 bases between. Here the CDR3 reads CASSLSPGGANQPQHF. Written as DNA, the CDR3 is TGCGCCAGCAGCTTGTCACCTGGAGGGGCGAATCAGCCCCAGCATTTT.

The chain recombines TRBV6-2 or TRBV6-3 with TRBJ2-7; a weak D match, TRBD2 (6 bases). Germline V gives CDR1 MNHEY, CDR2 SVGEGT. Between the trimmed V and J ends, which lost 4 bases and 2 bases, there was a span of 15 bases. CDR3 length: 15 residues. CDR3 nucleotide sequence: TGTGCCAGCAGTTTCTGGCGGGGAGGCACCTACGAGCAGTACTTC. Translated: CASSFWRGGTYEQYF.